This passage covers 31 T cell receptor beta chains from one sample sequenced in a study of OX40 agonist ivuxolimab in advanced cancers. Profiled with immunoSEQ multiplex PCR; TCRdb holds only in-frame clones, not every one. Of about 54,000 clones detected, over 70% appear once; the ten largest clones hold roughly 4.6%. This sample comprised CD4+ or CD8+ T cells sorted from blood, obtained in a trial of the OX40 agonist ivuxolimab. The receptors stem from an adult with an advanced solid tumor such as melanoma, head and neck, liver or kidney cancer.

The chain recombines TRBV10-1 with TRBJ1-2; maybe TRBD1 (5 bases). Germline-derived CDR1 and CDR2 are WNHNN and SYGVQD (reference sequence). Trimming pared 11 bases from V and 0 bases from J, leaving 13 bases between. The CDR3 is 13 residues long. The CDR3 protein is CASQAGANYGYTF. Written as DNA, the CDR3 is TGCGCCTCTCAAGCGGGGGCTAACTATGGCTACACCTTC.

The CDR3 DNA is TGTGCCAGCAGCCCCCCGACAGGGGGTAATTCACCCCTCCACTTT. Its translation: CASSPPTGGNSPLHF. This sequence joins TRBV9 and TRBJ1-6; 9 bases fit TRBD1. V was pared by 4 bases and J by 6 bases, with 5 bases of the junction left unmatched. The CDR3 length is 15 residues. Germline CDR1 and CDR2: SGDLS and YYNGEE.

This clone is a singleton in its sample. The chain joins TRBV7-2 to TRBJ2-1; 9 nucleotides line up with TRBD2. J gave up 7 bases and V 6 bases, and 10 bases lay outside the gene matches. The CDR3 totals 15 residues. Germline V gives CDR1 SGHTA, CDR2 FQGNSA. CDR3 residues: CASSSSSGMMNEQFF. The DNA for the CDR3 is TGTGCCAGCAGTTCCTCTAGCGGGATGATGAATGAGCAGTTCTTC.

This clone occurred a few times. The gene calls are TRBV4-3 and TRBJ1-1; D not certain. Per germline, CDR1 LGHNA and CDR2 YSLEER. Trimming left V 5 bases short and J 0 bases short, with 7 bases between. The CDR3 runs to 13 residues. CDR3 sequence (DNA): TGCGCCAGCAGCTGGAAGGTGAACACTGAAGCTTTCTTT. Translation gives CASSWKVNTEAFF.

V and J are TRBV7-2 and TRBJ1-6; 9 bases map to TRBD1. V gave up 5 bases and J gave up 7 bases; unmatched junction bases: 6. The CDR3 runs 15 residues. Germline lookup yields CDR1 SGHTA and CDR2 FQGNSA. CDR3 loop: CASSAAGTGNSPLHF. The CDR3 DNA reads TGTGCCAGCAGCGCTGCCGGGACAGGGAATTCACCCCTCCACTTT.

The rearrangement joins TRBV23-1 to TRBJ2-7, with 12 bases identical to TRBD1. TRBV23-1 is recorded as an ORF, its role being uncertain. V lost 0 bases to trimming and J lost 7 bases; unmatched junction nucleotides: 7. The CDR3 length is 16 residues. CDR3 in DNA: TGCGCCAGCAGTCAATCGGGGGGACAGGGGGCAGAGGAGCAGTACTTC. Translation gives CASSQSGGQGAEEQYF.

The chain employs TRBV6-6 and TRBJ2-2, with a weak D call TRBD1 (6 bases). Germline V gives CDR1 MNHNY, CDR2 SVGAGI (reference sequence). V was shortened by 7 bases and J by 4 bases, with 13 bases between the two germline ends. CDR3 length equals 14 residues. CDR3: CASIQTGITGELFF. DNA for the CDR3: TGTGCCAGCATCCAGACAGGAATCACCGGGGAGCTGTTTTTT.

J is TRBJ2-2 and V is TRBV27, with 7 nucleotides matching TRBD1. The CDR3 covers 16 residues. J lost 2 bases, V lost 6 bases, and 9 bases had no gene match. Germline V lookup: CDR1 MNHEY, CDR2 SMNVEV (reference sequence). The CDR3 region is CASSPPTGRNTGELFF. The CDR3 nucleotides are TGTGCCAGCAGCCCCCCGACAGGGCGTAACACCGGGGAGCTGTTTTTT.

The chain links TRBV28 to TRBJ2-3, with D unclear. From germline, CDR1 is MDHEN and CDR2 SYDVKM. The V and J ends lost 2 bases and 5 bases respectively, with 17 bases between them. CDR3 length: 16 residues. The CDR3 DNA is TGTGCCAGCAGTTTAGGTTTGAGCAGGCGAAAAGATACGCAGTATTTT. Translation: CASSLGLSRRKDTQYF.

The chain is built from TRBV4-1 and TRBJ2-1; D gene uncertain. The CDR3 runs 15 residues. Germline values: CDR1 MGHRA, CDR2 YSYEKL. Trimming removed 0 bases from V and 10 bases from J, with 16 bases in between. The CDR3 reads CASSQDSGRIGEQFF. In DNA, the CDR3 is TGCGCCAGCAGCCAAGATTCAGGTAGGATCGGAGAGCAGTTCTTC.

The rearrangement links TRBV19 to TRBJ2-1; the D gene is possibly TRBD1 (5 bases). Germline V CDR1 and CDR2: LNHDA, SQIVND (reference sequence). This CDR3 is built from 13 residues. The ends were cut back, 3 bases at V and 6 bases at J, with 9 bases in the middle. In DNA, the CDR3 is TGTGCCAGTAGTATCGACAGAGGCAATGAGCAGTTCTTC. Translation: CASSIDRGNEQFF.

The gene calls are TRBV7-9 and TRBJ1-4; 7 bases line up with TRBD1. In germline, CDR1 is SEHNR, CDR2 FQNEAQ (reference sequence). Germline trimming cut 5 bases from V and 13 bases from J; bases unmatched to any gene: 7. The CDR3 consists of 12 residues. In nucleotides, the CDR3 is TGTGCCAGCAGCCCAGGGGACAGTAGACTGTTTTTT. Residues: CASSPGDSRLFF.

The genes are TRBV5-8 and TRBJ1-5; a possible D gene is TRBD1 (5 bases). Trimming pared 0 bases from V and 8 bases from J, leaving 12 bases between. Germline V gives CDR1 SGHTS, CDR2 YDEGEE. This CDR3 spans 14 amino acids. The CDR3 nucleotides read TGTGCCAGCAGCTTGGAAAGGGGTCGGAAGCCCCAGCATTTT. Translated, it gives CASSLERGRKPQHF.

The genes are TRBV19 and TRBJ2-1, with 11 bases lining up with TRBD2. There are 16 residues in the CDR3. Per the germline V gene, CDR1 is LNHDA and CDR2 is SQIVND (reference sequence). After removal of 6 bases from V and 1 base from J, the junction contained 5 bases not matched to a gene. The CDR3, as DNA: TGTGCCAGTAGACAACTAGCGGGAGCGTCCTACAATGAGCAGTTCTTC. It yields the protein CASRQLAGASYNEQFF.

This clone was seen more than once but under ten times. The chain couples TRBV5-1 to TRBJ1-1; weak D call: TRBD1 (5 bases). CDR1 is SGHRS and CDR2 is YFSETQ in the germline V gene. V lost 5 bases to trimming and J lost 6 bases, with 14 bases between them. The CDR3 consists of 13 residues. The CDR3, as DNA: TGCGCCAGCAGTCCAGGGCTTTGGGCTGAAGCTTTCTTT. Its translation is CASSPGLWAEAFF.

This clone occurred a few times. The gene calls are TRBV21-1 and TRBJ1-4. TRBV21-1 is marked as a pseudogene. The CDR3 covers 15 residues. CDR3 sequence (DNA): TGTGCCAGCAGTCCCCGGTGGGGGGGGGATGAAAAACTGTTTTTT. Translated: CASSPRWGGDEKLFF.

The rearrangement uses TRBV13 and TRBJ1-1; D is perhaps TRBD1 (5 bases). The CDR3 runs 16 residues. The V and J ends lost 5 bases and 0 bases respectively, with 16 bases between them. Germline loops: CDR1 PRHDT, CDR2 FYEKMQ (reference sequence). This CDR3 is CASSQRTGTMNTEAFF. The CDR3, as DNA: TGTGCCAGCAGCCAACGGACGGGGACCATGAACACTGAAGCTTTCTTT.

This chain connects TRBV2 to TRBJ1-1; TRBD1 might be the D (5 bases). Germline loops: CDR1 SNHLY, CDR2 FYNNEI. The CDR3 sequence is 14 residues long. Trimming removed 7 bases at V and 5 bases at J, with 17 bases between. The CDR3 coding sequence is TGTGCCAGCACCCCCCTGGCAGGGCTGACTGAAGCTTTCTTT. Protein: CASTPLAGLTEAFF.

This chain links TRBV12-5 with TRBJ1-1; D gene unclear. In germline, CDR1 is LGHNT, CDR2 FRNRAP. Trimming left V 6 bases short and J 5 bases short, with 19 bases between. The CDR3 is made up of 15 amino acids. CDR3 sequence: CASGGLDMPGTEAFF. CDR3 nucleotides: TGTGCTAGTGGAGGTCTCGACATGCCGGGGACTGAAGCTTTCTTT.

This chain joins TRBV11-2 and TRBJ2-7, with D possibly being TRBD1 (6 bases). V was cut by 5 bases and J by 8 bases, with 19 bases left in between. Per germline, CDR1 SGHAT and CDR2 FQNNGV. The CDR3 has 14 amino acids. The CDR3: CASSPRGGVVQQYF. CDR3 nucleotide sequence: TGTGCCAGCAGCCCAAGAGGGGGAGTGGTCCAGCAGTACTTC.

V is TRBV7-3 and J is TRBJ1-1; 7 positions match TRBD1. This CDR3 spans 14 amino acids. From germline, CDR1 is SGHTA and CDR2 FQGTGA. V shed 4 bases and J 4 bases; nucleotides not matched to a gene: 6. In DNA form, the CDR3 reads TGTGCCAGCAGCTCAGGGGGGGTAAGCACTGAAGCTTTCTTT. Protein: CASSSGGVSTEAFF.

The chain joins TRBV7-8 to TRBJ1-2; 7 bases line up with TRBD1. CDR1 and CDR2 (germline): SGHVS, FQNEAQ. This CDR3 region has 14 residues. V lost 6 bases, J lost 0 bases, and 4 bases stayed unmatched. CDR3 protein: CASRPDRANYGYTF. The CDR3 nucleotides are TGTGCCAGCAGGCCCGACAGGGCTAACTATGGCTACACCTTC.

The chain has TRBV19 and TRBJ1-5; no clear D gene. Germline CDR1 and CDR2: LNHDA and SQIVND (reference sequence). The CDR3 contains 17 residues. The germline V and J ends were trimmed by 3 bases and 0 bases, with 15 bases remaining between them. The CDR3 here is CASSIWGRGYSNQPQHF. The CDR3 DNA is TGTGCCAGTAGTATCTGGGGTCGAGGATATAGCAATCAGCCCCAGCATTTT. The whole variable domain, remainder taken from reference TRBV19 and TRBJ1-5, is DGGITQSPKYLFRKEGQNVTLSCEQNLNHDAMYWYRQDPGQGLRLIYYSQIVNDFQKGDIAEGYSVSREKKESFPLTVTSAQKNPTAFYLCASSIWGRGYSNQPQHFGDGTRLSIL.

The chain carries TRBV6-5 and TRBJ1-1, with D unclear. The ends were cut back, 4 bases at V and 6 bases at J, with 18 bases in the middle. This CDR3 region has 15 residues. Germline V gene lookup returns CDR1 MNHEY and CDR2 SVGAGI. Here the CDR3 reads CASSSDVILSSEAFF. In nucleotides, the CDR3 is TGTGCCAGCAGTTCCGACGTTATCCTAAGCTCTGAAGCTTTCTTT.

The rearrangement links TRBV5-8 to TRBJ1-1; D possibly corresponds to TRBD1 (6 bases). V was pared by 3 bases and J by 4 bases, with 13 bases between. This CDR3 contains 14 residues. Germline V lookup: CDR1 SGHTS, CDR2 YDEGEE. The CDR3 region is CASSSLQGGTEAFF. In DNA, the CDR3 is TGTGCCAGCAGCTCCCTACAGGGAGGCACTGAAGCTTTCTTT.

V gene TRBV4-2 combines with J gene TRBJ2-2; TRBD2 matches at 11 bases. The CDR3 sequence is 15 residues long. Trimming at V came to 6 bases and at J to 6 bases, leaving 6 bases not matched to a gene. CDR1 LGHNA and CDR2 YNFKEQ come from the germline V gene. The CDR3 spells CASRYIAGGAGELFF. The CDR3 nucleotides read TGTGCCAGCAGATACATAGCGGGAGGGGCCGGGGAGCTGTTTTTT.

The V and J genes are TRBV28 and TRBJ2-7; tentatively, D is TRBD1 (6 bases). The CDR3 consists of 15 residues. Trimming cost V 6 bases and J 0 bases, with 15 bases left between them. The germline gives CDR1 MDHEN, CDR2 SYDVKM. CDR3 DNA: TGTGCCAGCAGCCTAGACAGGTCAAGCTCCTACGAGCAGTACTTC. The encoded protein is CASSLDRSSSYEQYF.

CDR3 sequence (DNA): TGTGCCAGCTCACAGGGGGGGAGGGATCAGCCCCAGCATTTT. Encoded protein: CASSQGGRDQPQHF. The rearrangement links TRBV18 to TRBJ1-5, with D tentatively TRBD1 (6 bases). Trimming stripped 4 bases from V and 5 bases from J, with 12 bases between. Per germline, CDR1 KGHSH and CDR2 LQKENI. CDR3 size: 14 residues.

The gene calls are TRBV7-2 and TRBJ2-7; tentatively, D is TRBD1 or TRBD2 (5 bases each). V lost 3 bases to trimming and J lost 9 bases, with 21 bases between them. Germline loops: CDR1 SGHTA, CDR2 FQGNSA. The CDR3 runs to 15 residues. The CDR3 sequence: CASSFALGRGTVQYF. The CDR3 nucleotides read TGTGCCAGCAGCTTCGCCTTGGGACGAGGGACCGTGCAGTACTTC.

This chain's CDR3 is CASSIKGTGGTEAFF. The CDR3 DNA follows: TGTGCCAGTAGTATAAAGGGGACAGGGGGCACTGAAGCTTTCTTT. The chain links TRBV19 to TRBJ1-1; TRBD1 matches 11 bases. The CDR3 is made up of 15 amino acids. V lost 2 bases and J lost 4; bases outside the gene matches: 3. Germline CDR1 reads LNHDA; CDR2 reads SQIVND (reference sequence).

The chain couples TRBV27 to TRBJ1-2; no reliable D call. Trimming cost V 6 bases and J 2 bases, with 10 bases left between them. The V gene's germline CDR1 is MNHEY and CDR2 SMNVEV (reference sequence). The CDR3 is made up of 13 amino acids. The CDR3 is CASRPLGNYGYTF. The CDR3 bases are TGTGCCAGCAGACCTCTCGGGAACTATGGCTACACCTTC.